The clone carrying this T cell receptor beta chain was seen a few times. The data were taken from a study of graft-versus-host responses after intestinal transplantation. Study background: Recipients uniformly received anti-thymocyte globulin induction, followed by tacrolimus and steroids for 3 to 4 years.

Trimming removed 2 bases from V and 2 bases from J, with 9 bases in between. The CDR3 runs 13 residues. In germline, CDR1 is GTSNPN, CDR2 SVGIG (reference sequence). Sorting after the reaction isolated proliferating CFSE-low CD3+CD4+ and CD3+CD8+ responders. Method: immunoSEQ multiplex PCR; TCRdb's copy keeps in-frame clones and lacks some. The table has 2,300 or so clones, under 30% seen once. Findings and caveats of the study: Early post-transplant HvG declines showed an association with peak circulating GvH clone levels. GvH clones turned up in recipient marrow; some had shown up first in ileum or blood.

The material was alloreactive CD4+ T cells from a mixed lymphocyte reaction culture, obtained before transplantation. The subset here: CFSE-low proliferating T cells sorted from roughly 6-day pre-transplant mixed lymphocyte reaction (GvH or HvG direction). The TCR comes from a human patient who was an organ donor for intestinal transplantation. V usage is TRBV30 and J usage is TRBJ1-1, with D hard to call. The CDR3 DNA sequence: TGTGCCTGGAGTTCCGAGACAAACACTGAAGCTTTCTTT. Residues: CAWSSETNTEAFF.